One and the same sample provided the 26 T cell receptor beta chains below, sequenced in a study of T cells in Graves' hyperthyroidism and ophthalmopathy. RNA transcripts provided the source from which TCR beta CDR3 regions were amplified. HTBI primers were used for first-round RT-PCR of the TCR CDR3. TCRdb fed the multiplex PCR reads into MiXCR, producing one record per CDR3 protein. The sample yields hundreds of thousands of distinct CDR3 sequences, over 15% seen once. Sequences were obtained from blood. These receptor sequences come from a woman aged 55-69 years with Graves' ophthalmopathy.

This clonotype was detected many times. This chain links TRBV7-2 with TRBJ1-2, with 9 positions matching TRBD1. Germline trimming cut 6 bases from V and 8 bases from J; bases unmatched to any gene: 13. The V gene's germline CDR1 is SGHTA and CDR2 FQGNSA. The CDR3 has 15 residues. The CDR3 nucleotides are TGTGCCAGCAGTTCAAACACCGGGACAGGGCTCGGCTACACCTTC. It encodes CASSSNTGTGLGYTF.

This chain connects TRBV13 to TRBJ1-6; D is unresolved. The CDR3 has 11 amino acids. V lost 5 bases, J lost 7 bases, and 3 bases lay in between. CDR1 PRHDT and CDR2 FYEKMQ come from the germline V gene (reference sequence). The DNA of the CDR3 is TGTGCCAGCAGCCAAAATTCACCCCTCCACTTT. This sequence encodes CASSQNSPLHF.

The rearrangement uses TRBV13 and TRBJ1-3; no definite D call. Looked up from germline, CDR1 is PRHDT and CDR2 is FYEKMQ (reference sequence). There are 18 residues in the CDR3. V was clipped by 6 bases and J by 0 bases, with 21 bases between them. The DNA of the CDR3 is TGTGCCAGCAGGGTGATGTTCGAAAAGAAAAGCTCTGGAAACACCATATATTTT. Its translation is CASRVMFEKKSSGNTIYF.

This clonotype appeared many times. As DNA, the CDR3 is TGTGCCAGCAGCTTCGGGGTAGGGGGGACCCGCACAGATACGCAGTATTTT. Residues: CASSFGVGGTRTDTQYF. J is TRBJ2-3 and V is TRBV7-9; tentatively, D is TRBD1 or TRBD2 (6 bases each). The germline V gene has CDR1 SEHNR and CDR2 FQNEAQ (reference sequence). V lost 3 bases to trimming and J lost 1 base, with 17 bases between them. The CDR3 covers 17 residues.

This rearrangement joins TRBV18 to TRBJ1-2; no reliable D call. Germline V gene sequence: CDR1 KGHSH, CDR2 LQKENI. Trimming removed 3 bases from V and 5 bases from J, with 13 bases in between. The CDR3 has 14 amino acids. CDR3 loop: CASSPREDVYGYTF. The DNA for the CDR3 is TGTGCCAGCTCACCTAGGGAGGACGTATATGGCTACACCTTC.

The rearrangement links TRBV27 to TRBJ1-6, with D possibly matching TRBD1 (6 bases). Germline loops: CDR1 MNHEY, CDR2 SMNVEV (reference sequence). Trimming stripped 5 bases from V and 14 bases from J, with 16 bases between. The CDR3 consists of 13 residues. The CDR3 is CASSPGALSSLHF. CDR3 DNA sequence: TGTGCCAGCAGTCCGGGGGCCCTATCATCCCTCCACTTT.

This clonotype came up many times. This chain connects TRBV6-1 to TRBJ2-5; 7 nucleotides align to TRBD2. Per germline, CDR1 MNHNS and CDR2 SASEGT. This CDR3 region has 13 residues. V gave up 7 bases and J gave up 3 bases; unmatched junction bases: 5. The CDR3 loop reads CASTEGGEETQYF. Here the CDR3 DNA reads TGTGCCAGCACCGAGGGAGGGGAAGAGACCCAGTACTTC.

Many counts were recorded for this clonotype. The CDR3 loop is CSARDRADYGYTF. DNA of the CDR3: TGCAGTGCTAGAGATCGGGCGGACTATGGCTACACCTTC. The V and J genes are TRBV20-1 and TRBJ1-2; D is ambiguous. CDR1 and CDR2 (germline): DFQATT, SNEGSKA (reference sequence). V lost 0 bases and J lost 3, with 8 bases in between. The CDR3 is 13 residues long.

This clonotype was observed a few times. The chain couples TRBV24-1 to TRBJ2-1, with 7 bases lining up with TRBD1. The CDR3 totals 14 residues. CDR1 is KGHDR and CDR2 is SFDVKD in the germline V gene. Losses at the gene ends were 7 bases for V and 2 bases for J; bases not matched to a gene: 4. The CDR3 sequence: CATSRDSTYNEQFF. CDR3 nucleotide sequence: TGTGCCACCAGCCGGGACAGTACCTACAATGAGCAGTTCTTC.

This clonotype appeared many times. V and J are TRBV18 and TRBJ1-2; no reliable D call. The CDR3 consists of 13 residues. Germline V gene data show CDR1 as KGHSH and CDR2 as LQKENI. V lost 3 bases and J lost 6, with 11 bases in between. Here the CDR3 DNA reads TGTGCCAGCTCACCGGTTGAGGGTAATGGCTACACCTTC. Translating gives CASSPVEGNGYTF. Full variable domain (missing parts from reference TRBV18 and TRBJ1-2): NAGVMQNPRHLVRRRGQEARLRCSPMKGHSHVYWYRQLPEEGLKFMVYLQKENIIDESGMPKERFSAEFPKEGPSILRIQQVVRGDSAAYFCASSPVEGNGYTFGSGTRLTVV.

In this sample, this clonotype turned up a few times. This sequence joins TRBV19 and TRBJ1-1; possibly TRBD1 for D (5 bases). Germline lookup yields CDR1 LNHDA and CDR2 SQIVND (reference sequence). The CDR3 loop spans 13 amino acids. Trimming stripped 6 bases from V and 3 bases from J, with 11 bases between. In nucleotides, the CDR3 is TGTGCCAGTAGCCGCAGGGCGCACACTGAAGCTTTCTTT. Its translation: CASSRRAHTEAFF.

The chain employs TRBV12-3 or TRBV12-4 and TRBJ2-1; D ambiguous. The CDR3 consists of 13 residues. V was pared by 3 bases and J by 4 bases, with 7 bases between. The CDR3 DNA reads TGTGCCAGCAGTTTGATCACTTACAATGAGCAGTTCTTC. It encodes CASSLITYNEQFF.

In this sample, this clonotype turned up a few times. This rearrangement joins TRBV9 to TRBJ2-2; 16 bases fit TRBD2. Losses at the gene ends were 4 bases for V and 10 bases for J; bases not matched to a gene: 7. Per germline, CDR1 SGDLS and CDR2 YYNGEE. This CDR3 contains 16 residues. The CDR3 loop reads CASSLGTSGRAVELFF. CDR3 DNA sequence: TGTGCCAGCAGCCTAGGGACTAGCGGGAGGGCCGTGGAGCTGTTTTTT.

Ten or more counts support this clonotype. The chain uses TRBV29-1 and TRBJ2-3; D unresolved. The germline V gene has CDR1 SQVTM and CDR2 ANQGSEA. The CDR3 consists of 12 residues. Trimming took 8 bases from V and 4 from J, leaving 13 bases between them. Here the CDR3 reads CSSIEGSDTQYF. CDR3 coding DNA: TGCAGCTCAATAGAAGGTTCAGATACGCAGTATTTT.

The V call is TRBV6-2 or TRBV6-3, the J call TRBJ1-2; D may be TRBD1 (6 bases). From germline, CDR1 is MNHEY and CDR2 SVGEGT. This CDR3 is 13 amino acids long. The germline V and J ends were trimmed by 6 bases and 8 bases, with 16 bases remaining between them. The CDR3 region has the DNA TGTGCCAGCAGCCGCGACCCAGGGGAAGGCTACACCTTC. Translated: CASSRDPGEGYTF.

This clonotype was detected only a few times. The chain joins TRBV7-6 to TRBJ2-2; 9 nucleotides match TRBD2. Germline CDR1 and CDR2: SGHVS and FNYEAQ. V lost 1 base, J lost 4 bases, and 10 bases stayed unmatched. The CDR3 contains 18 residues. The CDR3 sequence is CASSLGPPSGGFTGELFF. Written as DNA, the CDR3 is TGTGCCAGCAGCTTAGGTCCGCCCAGCGGGGGGTTCACCGGGGAGCTGTTTTTT.

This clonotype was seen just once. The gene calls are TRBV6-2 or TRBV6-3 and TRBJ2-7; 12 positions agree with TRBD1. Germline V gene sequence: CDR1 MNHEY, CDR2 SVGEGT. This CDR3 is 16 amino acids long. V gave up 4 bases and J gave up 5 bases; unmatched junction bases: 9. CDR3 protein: CASSSRDRGHGNEQYF. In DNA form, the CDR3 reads TGTGCCAGCAGTTCCCGGGACAGGGGGCATGGGAACGAGCAGTACTTC.

In DNA, the CDR3 is TGTGCCAGCAGGTCTGTTAGTTTCAAGCAGTTCTTC. Residues: CASRSVSFKQFF. The genes are TRBV28 and TRBJ2-1; D is undetermined. CDR1 is MDHEN, CDR2 SYDVKM, per germline. V was clipped by 6 bases and J by 11 bases, with 14 bases between them. The CDR3 spans 12 residues.

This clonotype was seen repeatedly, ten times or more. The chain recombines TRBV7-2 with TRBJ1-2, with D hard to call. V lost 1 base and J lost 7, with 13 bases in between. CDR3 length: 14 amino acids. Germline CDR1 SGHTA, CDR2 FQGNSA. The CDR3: CASSLGEGWSGYTF. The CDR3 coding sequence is TGTGCCAGCAGCTTAGGAGAGGGCTGGAGTGGCTACACCTTC. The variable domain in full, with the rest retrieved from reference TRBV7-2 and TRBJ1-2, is GAGVSQSPSNKVTEKGKDVELRCDPISGHTALYWYRQSLGQGLEFLIYFQGNSAPDKSGLPSDRFSAERTGGSVSTLTIQRTQQEDSAVYLCASSLGEGWSGYTFGSGTRLTVV.

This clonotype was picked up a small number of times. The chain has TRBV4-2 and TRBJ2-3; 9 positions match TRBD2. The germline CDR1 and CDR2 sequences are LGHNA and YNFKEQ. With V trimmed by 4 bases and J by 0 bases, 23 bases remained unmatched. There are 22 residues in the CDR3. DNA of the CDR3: TGTGCCAGCAGCCGCCTGGATCGAGAGGCGGGAGGGCCCTTGTTTAGCACAGATACGCAGTATTTT. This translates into CASSRLDREAGGPLFSTDTQYF.

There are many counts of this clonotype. The CDR3 loop reads CASSPRVNYGYTF. The CDR3 nucleotides are TGTGCCAGCAGCCCTCGAGTTAACTATGGCTACACCTTC. The chain couples TRBV11-2 to TRBJ1-2; D is uncertain. Between the trimmed V and J ends, which lost 5 bases and 1 base, there was a span of 8 bases. Germline V gene data show CDR1 as SGHAT and CDR2 as FQNNGV. This CDR3 is 13 amino acids long.

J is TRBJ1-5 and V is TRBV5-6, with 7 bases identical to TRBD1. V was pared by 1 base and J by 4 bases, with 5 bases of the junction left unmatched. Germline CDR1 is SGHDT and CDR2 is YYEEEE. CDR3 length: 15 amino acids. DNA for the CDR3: TGTGCCAGCAGCTTGAACAGGGGCTTGAATCAGCCCCAGCATTTT. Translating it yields CASSLNRGLNQPQHF.

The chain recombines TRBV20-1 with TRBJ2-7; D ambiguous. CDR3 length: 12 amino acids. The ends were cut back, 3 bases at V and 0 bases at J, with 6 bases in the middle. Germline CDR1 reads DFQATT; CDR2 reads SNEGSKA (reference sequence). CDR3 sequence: CSARGSSYEQYF. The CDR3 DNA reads TGCAGTGCTAGGGGGTCCTCCTACGAGCAGTACTTC.

CDR3 DNA sequence: TGTGCCAGCAGCCAAGCCCCAGGGAGCTTTGGAAACACCATATATTTT. It codes for CASSQAPGSFGNTIYF. J is TRBJ1-3 and V is TRBV3-1, with D perhaps matching TRBD1 (5 bases). CDR1 and CDR2 from the germline V gene are LGHDT and YNNKEL (reference sequence). CDR3 length equals 16 residues. The V and J ends lost 1 base and 3 bases respectively, with 13 bases between them.

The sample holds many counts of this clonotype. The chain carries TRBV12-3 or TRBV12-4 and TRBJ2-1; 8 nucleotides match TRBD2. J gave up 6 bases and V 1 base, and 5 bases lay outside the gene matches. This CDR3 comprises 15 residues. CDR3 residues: CASSLDSGTGNEQFF. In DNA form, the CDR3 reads TGTGCCAGCAGTTTAGATAGCGGGACCGGCAATGAGCAGTTCTTC.

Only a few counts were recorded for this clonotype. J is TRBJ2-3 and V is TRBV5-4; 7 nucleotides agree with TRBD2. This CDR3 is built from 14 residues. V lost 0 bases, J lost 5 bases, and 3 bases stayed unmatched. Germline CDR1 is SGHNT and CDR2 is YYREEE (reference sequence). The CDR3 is CASSLAGGGDTQYF. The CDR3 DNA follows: TGTGCCAGCAGCTTGGCGGGGGGTGGAGATACGCAGTATTTT.